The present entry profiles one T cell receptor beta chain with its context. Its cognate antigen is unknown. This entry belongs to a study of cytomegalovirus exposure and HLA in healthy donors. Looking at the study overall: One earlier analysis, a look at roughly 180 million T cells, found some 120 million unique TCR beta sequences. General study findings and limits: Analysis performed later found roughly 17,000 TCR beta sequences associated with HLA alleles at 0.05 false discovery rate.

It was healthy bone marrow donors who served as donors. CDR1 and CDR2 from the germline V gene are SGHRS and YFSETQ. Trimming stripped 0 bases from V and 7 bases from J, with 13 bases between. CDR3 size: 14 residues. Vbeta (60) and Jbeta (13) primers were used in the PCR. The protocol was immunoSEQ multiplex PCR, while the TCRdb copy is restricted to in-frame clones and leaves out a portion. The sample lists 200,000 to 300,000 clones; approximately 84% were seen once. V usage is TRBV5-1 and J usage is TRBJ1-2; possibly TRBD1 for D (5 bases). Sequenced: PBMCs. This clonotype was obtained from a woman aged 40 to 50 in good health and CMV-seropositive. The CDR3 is CASSLVQGSSGYTF. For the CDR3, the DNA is TGCGCCAGCAGCTTGGTCCAGGGCTCAAGTGGCTACACCTTC.